The rows below give T cell receptor beta chains drawn from one sample of a study of T cell changes during pregnancy in multiple sclerosis. Measured with immunoSEQ multiplex PCR; TCRdb has only the in-frame clones, and not every one. The sample has tens of thousands of clones; approximately 90% are singletons. The material sequenced was peripheral blood, taken before pregnancy. The receptors shown here come from a female donor with multiple sclerosis, enrolled in a pregnancy study. The CDR3 runs from the conserved cysteine through the conserved F or W. The order of the fields is clone size, J gene, V gene, D gene, CDR3 DNA, CDR3 protein. D genes are given only for firm matches. Expanded clones are given a class, and other clones once, few, many or no size at all.

>-|TRBJ2-3|TRBV5-1|-
TGCGCCAGCAGCTTGGGTGGGGGGTCGAGAGTAGATACGCAGTATTTT
CASSLGGGSRVDTQYF
>once|TRBJ2-1|TRBV6-1|TRBD1
TGTGCCAGCAGTGCCCTAAGACAGGGTAATGAGCAGTTCTTC
CASSALRQGNEQFF
>-|TRBJ1-2|TRBV7-2|TRBD1
TGTGCCAGCAGCTCCGGATCACAGGGACAGAATGGCTACACCTTC
CASSSGSQGQNGYTF
>-|TRBJ1-2|TRBV29-1|-
TGCAGCGTTGAAGCCGGTCCTTATGGCTACACCTTC
CSVEAGPYGYTF
>-|TRBJ2-4|TRBV30|-
TGTGCCTGGCACCAGGTTAAAAACATTCAGTACTTC
CAWHQVKNIQYF
>few|TRBJ2-7|TRBV11-2|-
TGTGCCAGCACCCCCACGGCAGGGCACGAGCAGTACTTC
CASTPTAGHEQYF
>-|TRBJ2-7|TRBV6-6|-
TGTGCCAGCAGCCGGCCCTCTACTGGGAGCGGTCAGTACTTC
CASSRPSTGSGQYF
>-|TRBJ2-7|TRBV19|TRBD1
TGTGCCAGTAGTATGGGACAGGACCCTATTTACGAGCAGTACTTC
CASSMGQDPIYEQYF
>-|TRBJ2-4|TRBV19|TRBD1
TGTGCCAGTAGTATCCGACAGGGGAACAAAAACATTCAGTACTTC
CASSIRQGNKNIQYF
>-|TRBJ2-3|TRBV19|-
TGTGCCAGTAGTAATCCGGGAGACACAGATACGCAGTATTTT
CASSNPGDTDTQYF
>-|TRBJ1-2|TRBV9|-
TGTGCCAGCAGCGTAGATCGAGACTATGGCTACACCTTC
CASSVDRDYGYTF
>-|TRBJ2-2|TRBV2|TRBD1
TGTGCCAGCGAGTCGAGGACAGGGTGGGTCGGGGAGCTGTTTTTT
CASESRTGWVGELFF
>once|TRBJ2-1|TRBV25-1|TRBD1
TGTGCCAGCGGAACGGGACAGCACTACAATGAGCAGTTCTTC
CASGTGQHYNEQFF
>-|TRBJ1-5|TRBV4-3|TRBD1
TGCGCCAGCAGCCAAGATAGGGGGCAAGGTGGTCAGCCCCAGCATTTT
CASSQDRGQGGQPQHF
>once|TRBJ2-1|TRBV7-6|TRBD2
TGTGCCAGCAGCTTATGGACTAGCGGGATAAGGGCCAATGAGCAGTTCTTC
CASSLWTSGIRANEQFF
>-|TRBJ2-7|TRBV29-1|TRBD2
TGCAGCGTTCGTGGGACTAGCGGGAGCCAATCCTACGAGCAGTACTTC
CSVRGTSGSQSYEQYF
>-|TRBJ2-2|TRBV11-2|TRBD1
TGTGCCAGCAGCCCACCGGGACAGTCGAACACCGGGGAGCTGTTTTTT
CASSPPGQSNTGELFF
>-|TRBJ2-5|TRBV6-6|-
TGTGCCAGCAGTTTCCTAGGGGGTCTGGGGGAGACCCAGTACTTC
CASSFLGGLGETQYF
>-|TRBJ2-7|TRBV28|TRBD2
TGTGCCAGCAGTTCTAGCGGGAGTATCGCGTACGAGCAGTACTTC
CASSSSGSIAYEQYF
>-|TRBJ1-1|TRBV2|TRBD1
TGTGCCAGCAGGAGGGACAGGGGTTTTAACACTGAAGCTTTCTTT
CASRRDRGFNTEAFF
>-|TRBJ2-7|TRBV27|-
TGTGCCAGCAGTTTTTCGCTTTCTAGCCACGAGCAGTACTTC
CASSFSLSSHEQYF
>-|TRBJ1-2|TRBV27|-
TGTGCCAGCAGTCCAATGAGGACAGCCCAGGGTAACTATGGCTACACCTTC
CASSPMRTAQGNYGYTF
>-|TRBJ2-5|TRBV28|TRBD2
TGTGCCAGCAGTTTCTTGGGTAGCGGGAGCTTGGAGACCCAGTACTTC
CASSFLGSGSLETQYF
>-|TRBJ2-4|TRBV7-2|-
TGTGCCAGCAGCCTTTCCGGCAAAAACATTCAGTACTTC
CASSLSGKNIQYF
>-|TRBJ1-5|TRBV2|-
TGTGCCAGCAGTGAACGGGGGCCCCAGCATTTT
CASSERGPQHF
>once|TRBJ2-2|TRBV7-2|TRBD2
TGTGCCAGCAGGGGAACCGGGAGGCTCAACACCGGGGAGCTGTTTTTT
CASRGTGRLNTGELFF
>once|TRBJ2-7|TRBV10-3|TRBD2
TGTGCCATCAGTGACCACGCGGTTAGCGGGAGAGGGTCCTACGAGCAGTACTTC
CAISDHAVSGRGSYEQYF
>once|TRBJ2-7|TRBV5-6|TRBD2
TGTGCCAGCAGCTTGCAGGGACTAGCCTACGAGCAGTACTTC
CASSLQGLAYEQYF
>-|TRBJ2-7|TRBV19|TRBD1
TGTGCCAGTAGTATAGAAGGGGGACAGGGGACAACCTACGAGCAGTACTTC
CASSIEGGQGTTYEQYF
>-|TRBJ1-2|TRBV5-4|-
TGTGCCAGCAGCCCATCCTATGGGACTCCGGATGGCTACACCTTC
CASSPSYGTPDGYTF
>-|TRBJ2-7|TRBV7-2|TRBD1
TGTGCCAGCAGCCCCCGACAGGGTTCGGCGCAGTACTTC
CASSPRQGSAQYF
>-|TRBJ2-3|TRBV28|TRBD2
TGTGCCAGCATCCCCGTGGGGACTAGCGGGTTAGGGACAGATACGCAGTATTTT
CASIPVGTSGLGTDTQYF
>-|TRBJ2-1|TRBV7-9|-
TGTGCCAGCAGCTTCGGGGCAGCGGAGGGATACAATGAGCAGTTCTTC
CASSFGAAEGYNEQFF
>-|TRBJ1-5|TRBV27|TRBD1
TGTGCCAGCAGCGACAGGGGGAACCAGCCCCAGCATTTT
CASSDRGNQPQHF
>once|TRBJ2-2|TRBV30|-
TGTGCCTGGAGCGTGGCAGGGGCGAACACCGGGGAGCTGTTTTTT
CAWSVAGANTGELFF
>-|TRBJ2-7|TRBV14|-
TGTGCCAGCAGCCAAGTATCGGGATACGAGCAGTACTTC
CASSQVSGYEQYF
>few|TRBJ1-5|TRBV5-5|-
TGTGCCAGCAGCTTGAGGAGTAACAATCAGCCCCAGCATTTT
CASSLRSNNQPQHF
>-|TRBJ1-3|TRBV7-6|-
TGTGCCAGCAGCTTAGGAGGGGACATAAGATCTGGAAACACCATATATTTT
CASSLGGDIRSGNTIYF
>-|TRBJ2-2|TRBV5-1|-
TGCGCCAGCAGCTTGGGGCGGTTGCGGCAGGGGAAGGGCACCGGGGAGCTGTTTTTT
CASSLGRLRQGKGTGELFF
>-|TRBJ1-1|TRBV27|TRBD1
TGTGCCAGCAGTTTCGAGACAGGGGCCCAACGAGGCACTGAAGCTTTCTTT
CASSFETGAQRGTEAFF
>once|TRBJ1-1|TRBV18|TRBD1
TGTGCCAGCTCGCCGGGACAGGGGACGGTTAGCGGAAACACTGAAGCTTTCTTT
CASSPGQGTVSGNTEAFF
>-|TRBJ2-7|TRBV6-1|-
TGTGCCAGCAGTCGGGTCTACGAGCAGTACTTC
CASSRVYEQYF
>-|TRBJ2-5|TRBV19|-
TGTGCCAGTAGGCATCTAGGCCAAGAGACCCAGTACTTC
CASRHLGQETQYF
>-|TRBJ2-7|TRBV6-5|-
TGTGCCAGCCAGGGCTTTATCGGGTCCGAGCAGTACTTC
CASQGFIGSEQYF
>once|TRBJ1-2|TRBV28|TRBD1
TGTGCCAGCAGTTTAGGTGGGACAGGGGGATTCTATGGCTACACCTTC
CASSLGGTGGFYGYTF
>-|TRBJ2-1|TRBV9|TRBD2
TGTGCCAGCAGCGTAGCTACGTGGGGGACTAGCGGGAGGGCCCACTACAATGAGCAGTTCTTC
CASSVATWGTSGRAHYNEQFF
>-|TRBJ2-3|TRBV4-2|TRBD2
TGTGCCAGCAGCCAAGATGTAGCGGGAAGGTCTACGCAGTATTTT
CASSQDVAGRSTQYF
>-|TRBJ2-5|TRBV5-1|TRBD2
TGCGCCAGCAGCTTGTGGGGCGGGAGTGGTGAGACCCAGTACTTC
CASSLWGGSGETQYF
>-|TRBJ2-7|TRBV19|TRBD2
TGTGCCACCAAAGGACTAGCAGAGTACGAGCAGTACTTC
CATKGLAEYEQYF
>-|TRBJ2-7|TRBV27|TRBD2
TGTGCCAGCAGTTCCTCTGGACTAGGGATTTACGAGCAGTACTTC
CASSSSGLGIYEQYF
>-|TRBJ2-6|TRBV5-1|-
TGCGCCAGCAGAAGGGACTCCTCTGGGGCCAACGTCCTGACTTTC
CASRRDSSGANVLTF
>-|TRBJ1-1|TRBV6-1|TRBD1
TGTGCCAGCAGTGAAGACAGGGGATTCACTGAAGCTTTCTTT
CASSEDRGFTEAFF
>-|TRBJ1-2|TRBV28|-
TGTGCCAGCAGTTTCCAGGGGACGGTCGTCTATGGCTACACCTTC
CASSFQGTVVYGYTF